This T cell receptor beta chain comes out of a study of shared clonotypes between healthy human individuals. Whole-study findings and limits: Clonotype sharing among the donors was expected to vary with sequencing depth.

Remarks on this clone: No antigen is known for it.

V dropped 1 base and J dropped 4 bases, with 10 bases sitting between them. The CDR3 sequence is 13 residues long. Germline values: CDR1 GTSNPN, CDR2 SVGIG (reference sequence). Free of recent acute infections or vaccinations, the donors were healthy HIV-negative adults. Samples left unsorted employed approximately 83 million PBMCs for genomic DNA. The replicate PCRs on unsorted PBMC were given approximately 0.3 ug DNA, which is some 28,000 T cell genomes. TCRdb's copy holds only in-frame clones and misses some; the assay was immunoSEQ multiplex PCR. Of some 530,000 clones in the sample, around 73% are singletons; the top ten hold around 12%.

The sequence was obtained from a middle-aged woman in good health. Some clones in this sample may be carry-over from other donors' samples. The chain recombines TRBV30 with TRBJ1-2; the D gene is possibly TRBD1 (5 bases). The sequenced sample was PBMCs. CDR3 residues: CAWSEFDSYGYTF. The CDR3 DNA reads TGTGCCTGGAGTGAGTTTGACAGCTATGGCTACACCTTC.